By frequency in the sample, the clone carrying this TCR gamma chain is large. The antigen is unknown. Other DNA sequences from this sample encode an identical CDR3 as well. This record belongs to a study of gamma delta lymphoproliferative disorders and STAT genes. Turning to the study itself: The LymphoTrack Dx TCRG Assay amplified gamma chains from at least 50 ng of genomic DNA. The EuroClonality-NGS protocol was used to prepare delta libraries. General observations from the study: In whole-repertoire clustering, gamma separated patients from controls, unlike delta. Low-frequency NGS calls may be less specific; leukemic clone sharing needs confirmation.

Genomic DNA from isolated PBMCs served as the sequencing template. TCRdb reprocessed the multiplex PCR reads using CATT. The repertoire consists of thousands of gamma-chain clones, with approximately 7.9% occurring once and the leading ten covering around 3.1%. The receptor comes from a human donor in good health. The sequenced sample consisted of blood.

The CDR3 loop is CAAWDYRYKKLF. In DNA, the CDR3 is TGTGCTGCGTGGGATTATCGATATAAGAAACTCTTT. The rearrangement joins TRGV10 to TRGJ1 or TRGJ2. TCRdb supplies no J gene; here it was assigned by aligning the nucleotide sequence to germline. TRGV10 is labeled an ORF, and its function is uncertain. Trimming at V came to 8 bases and at J to 7 bases, leaving 9 bases not matched to a gene. CDR3 length equals 12 residues.